This TCR beta chain was recorded in a study of blood T cells in healthy people across ages. Study-wide results and limits: Compared with aged donors, long-lived donors showed fewer expanded clones, suggesting selection.

The use of a sample-barcoded 5' primer and a J-beta primer mix characterized a second PCR of roughly 6 to 11 cycles. All cDNA molecules were each tagged by a template-switch adaptor with 12 random nucleotides. TCRdb independently ran MiXCR on the 5' RACE reads; one entry per CDR3 protein. This table holds about 2 million distinct CDR3 sequences, less than 50% found once. Each donor supplied ten milliliters of peripheral blood. The CDR3 runs 14 residues. Trimming pared 3 bases from V and 6 bases from J, leaving 12 bases between. Regarding this clonotype: What it binds is not known.

This TCR was recovered from a woman between 40 and 55 years old in good health. Sequenced sample: blood. The V and J genes are TRBV12-3 or TRBV12-4 and TRBJ1-5; the D is unclear. CDR3 residues: CASSFGRLSQPQHF. CDR3 in DNA: TGTGCCAGCAGTTTTGGCAGGTTGAGTCAGCCCCAGCATTTT.